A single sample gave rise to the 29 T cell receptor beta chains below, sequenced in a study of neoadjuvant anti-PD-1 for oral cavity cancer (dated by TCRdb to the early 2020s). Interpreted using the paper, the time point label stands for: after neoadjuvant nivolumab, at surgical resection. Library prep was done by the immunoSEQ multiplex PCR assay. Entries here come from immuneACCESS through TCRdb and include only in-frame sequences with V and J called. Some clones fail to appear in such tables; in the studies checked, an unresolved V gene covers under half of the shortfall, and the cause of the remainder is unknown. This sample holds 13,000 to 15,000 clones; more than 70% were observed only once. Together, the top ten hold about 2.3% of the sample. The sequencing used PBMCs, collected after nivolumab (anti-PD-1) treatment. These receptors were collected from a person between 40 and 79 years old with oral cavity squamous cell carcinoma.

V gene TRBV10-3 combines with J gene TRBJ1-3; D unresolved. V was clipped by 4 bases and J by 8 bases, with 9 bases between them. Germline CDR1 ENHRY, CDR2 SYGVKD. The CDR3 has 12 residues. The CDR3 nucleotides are TGTGCCATCAGTGTTTTAGGGTACACCATATATTTT. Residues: CAISVLGYTIYF.

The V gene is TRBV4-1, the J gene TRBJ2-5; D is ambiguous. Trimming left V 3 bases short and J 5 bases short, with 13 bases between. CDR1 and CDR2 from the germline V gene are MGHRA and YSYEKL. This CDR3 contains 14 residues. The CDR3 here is CASSQIMVLETQYF. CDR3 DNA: TGCGCCAGCAGCCAGATAATGGTTTTGGAGACCCAGTACTTC.

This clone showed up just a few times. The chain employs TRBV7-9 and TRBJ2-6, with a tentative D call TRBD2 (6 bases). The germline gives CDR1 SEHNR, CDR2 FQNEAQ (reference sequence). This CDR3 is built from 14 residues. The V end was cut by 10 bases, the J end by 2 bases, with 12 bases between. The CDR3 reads CAIHPGAGANVLTF. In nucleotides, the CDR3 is TGTGCCATCCATCCGGGGGCTGGGGCCAACGTCCTGACTTTC.

This CDR3 is CASSLGTSGGVDTQYF. The CDR3 DNA follows: TGTGCCAGCAGCCTCGGGACTAGCGGGGGAGTAGATACGCAGTATTTT. The V gene is TRBV7-9, the J gene TRBJ2-3; 14 bases align to TRBD2. Germline V gives CDR1 SEHNR, CDR2 FQNEAQ (reference sequence). J gave up 5 bases and V 5 bases, and 6 bases lay outside the gene matches. This CDR3 is 16 amino acids long.

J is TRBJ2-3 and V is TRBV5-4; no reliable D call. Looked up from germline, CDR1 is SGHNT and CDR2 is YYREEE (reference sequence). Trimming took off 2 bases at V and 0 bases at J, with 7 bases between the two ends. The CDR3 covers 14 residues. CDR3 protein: CASSFAGSTDTQYF. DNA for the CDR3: TGTGCCAGCAGCTTTGCCGGGAGCACAGATACGCAGTATTTT.

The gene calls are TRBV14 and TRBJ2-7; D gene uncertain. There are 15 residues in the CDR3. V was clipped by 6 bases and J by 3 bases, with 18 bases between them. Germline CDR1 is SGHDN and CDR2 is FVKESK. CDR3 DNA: TGTGCCAGCAGAAGAGAGTCAACCCCTTACTACGAGCAGTACTTC. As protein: CASRRESTPYYEQYF.

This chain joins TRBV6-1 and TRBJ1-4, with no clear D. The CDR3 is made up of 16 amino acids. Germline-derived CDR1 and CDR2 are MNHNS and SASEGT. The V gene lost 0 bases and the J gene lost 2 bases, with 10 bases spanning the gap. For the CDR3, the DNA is TGTGCCAGCAGTGAAGCGCGAGGTGGGACTAATGAAAAACTGTTTTTT. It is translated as CASSEARGGTNEKLFF.

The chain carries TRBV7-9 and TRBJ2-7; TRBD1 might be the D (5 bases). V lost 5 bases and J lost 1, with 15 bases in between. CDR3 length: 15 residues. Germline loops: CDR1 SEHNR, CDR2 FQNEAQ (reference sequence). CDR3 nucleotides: TGTGCCAGCAGCCTTGTGGCAGGGAAATCCTACGAGCAGTACTTC. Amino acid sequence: CASSLVAGKSYEQYF.

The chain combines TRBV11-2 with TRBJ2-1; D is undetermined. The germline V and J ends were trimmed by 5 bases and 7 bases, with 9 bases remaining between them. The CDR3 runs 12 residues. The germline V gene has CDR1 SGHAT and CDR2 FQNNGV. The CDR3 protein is CASSRWGNEQFF. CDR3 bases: TGTGCCAGCAGCCGTTGGGGTAATGAGCAGTTCTTC.

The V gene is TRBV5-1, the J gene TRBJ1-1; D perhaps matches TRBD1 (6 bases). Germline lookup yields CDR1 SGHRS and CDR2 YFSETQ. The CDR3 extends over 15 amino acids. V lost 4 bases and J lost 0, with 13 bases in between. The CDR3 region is CASSRRTDMNTEAFF. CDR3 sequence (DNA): TGCGCCAGCAGCCGACGGACAGACATGAACACTGAAGCTTTCTTT.

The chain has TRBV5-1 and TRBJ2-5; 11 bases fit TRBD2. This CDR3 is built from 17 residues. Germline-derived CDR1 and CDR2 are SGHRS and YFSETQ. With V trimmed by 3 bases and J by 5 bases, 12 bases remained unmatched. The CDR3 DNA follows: TGCGCCAGCAGCTCCGGGACTAGCGGCATCCGGGGGGAGACCCAGTACTTC. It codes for CASSSGTSGIRGETQYF.

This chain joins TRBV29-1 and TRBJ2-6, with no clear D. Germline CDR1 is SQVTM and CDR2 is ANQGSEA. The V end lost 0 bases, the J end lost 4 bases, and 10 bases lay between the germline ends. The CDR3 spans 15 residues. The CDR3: CSVEDGLRGANVLTF. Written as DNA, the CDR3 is TGCAGCGTTGAAGATGGCCTTAGGGGGGCCAACGTCCTGACTTTC.

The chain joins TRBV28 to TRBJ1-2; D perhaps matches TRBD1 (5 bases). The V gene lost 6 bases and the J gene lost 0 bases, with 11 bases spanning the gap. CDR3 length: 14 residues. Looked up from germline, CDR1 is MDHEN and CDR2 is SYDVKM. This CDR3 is CASSPDSSNYGYTF. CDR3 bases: TGTGCCAGCAGCCCTGACAGTTCTAACTATGGCTACACCTTC.

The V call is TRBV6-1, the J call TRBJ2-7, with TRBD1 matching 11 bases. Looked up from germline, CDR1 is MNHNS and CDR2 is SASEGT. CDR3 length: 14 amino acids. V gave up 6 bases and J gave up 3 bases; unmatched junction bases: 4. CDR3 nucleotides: TGTGCCAGCAGACCCGGGACAGGGGGCTACGAGCAGTACTTC. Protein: CASRPGTGGYEQYF.

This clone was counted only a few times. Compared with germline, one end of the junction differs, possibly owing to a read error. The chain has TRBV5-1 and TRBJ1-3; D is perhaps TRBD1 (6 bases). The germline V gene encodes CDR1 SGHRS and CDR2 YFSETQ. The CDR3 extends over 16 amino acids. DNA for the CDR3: TGCGCCAGCCGCTTAGGGGGGGGTTCCTCTGGAAACACCATATATTTT. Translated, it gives CASRLGGGSSGNTIYF.

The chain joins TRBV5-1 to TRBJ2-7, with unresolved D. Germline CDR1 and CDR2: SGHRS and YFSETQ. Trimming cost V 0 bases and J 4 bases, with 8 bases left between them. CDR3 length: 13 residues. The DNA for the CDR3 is TGCGCCAGCAGCTTGGGGCTCGTTTACGAGCAGTACTTC. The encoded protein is CASSLGLVYEQYF.

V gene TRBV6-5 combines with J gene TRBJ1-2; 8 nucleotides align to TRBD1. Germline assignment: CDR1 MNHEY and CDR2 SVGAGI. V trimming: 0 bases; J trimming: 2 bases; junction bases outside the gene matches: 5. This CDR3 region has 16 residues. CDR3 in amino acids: CASSYSWPGGNYGYTF. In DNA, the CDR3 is TGTGCCAGCAGTTACTCGTGGCCAGGGGGCAACTATGGCTACACCTTC.

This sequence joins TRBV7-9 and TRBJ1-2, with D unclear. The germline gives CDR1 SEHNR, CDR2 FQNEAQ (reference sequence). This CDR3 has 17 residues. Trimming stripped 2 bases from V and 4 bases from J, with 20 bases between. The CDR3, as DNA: TGTGCCAGCAGCTTATCCCCTGGTCGGCGCAGCTTCTATGGCTACACCTTC. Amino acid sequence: CASSLSPGRRSFYGYTF.

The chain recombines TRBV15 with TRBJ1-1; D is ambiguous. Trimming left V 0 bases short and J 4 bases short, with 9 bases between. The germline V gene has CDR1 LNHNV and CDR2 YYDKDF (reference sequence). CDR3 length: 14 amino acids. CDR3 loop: CATSRDQVSTEAFF. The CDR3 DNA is TGTGCCACCAGCAGAGATCAGGTGTCCACTGAAGCTTTCTTT.

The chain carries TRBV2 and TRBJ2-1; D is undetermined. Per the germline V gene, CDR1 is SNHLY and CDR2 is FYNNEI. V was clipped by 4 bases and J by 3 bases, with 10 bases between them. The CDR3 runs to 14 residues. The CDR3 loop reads CASSVKQIYNEQFF. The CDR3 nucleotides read TGTGCCAGCAGTGTAAAGCAGATCTACAATGAGCAGTTCTTC.

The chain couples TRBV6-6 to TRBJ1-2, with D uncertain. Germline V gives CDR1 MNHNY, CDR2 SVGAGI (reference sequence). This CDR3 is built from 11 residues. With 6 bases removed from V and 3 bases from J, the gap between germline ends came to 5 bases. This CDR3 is CASRTDYGYTF. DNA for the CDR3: TGTGCCAGCAGAACAGACTATGGCTACACCTTC.

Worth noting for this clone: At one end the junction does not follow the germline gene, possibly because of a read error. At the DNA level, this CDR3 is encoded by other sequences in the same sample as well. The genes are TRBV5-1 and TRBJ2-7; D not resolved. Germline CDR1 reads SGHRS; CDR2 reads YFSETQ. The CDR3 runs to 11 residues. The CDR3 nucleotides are TGCGCTAGCAGCTTGGCCCACGAGCAGTACTTC. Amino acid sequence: CASSLAHEQYF. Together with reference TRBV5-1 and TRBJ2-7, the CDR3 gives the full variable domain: KAGVTQTPRYLIKTRGQQVTLSCSPISGHRSVSWYQQTPGQGLQFLFEYFSETQRNKGNFPGRFSGRQFSNSRSEMNVSTLELGDSALYLCASSLAHEQYFGPGTRLTVT.

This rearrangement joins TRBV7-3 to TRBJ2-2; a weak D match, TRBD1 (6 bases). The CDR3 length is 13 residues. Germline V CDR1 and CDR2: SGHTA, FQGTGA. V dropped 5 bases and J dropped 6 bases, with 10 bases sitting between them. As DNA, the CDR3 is TGTGCCAGCAGCACAGGGTATCCCGGGGAGCTGTTTTTT. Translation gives CASSTGYPGELFF.

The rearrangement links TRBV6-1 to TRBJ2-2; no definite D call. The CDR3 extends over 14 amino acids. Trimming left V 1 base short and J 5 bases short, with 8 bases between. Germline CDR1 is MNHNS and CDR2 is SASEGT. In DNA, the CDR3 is TGTGCCAGCAGTGAAGTAGTAGCTACCGGGGAGCTGTTTTTT. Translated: CASSEVVATGELFF.

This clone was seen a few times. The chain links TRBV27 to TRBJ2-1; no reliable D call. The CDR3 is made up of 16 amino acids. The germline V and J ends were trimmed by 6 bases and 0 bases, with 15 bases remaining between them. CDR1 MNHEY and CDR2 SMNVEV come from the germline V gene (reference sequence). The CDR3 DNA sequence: TGTGCCAGCAGCGCTGACACCACTACCTCCTACAATGAGCAGTTCTTC. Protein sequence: CASSADTTTSYNEQFF.

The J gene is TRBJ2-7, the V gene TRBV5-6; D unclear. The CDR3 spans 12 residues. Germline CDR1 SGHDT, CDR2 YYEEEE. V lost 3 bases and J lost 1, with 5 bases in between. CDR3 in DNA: TGTGCCAGCAGCTCATTTTCCTACGAGCAGTACTTC. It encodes CASSSFSYEQYF.

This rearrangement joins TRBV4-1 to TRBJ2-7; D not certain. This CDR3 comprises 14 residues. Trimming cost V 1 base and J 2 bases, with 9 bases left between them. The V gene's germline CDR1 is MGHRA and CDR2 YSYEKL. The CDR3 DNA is TGCGCCAGCAGCCAAGTTAGGAGTCCCTACGAGCAGTACTTC. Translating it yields CASSQVRSPYEQYF.

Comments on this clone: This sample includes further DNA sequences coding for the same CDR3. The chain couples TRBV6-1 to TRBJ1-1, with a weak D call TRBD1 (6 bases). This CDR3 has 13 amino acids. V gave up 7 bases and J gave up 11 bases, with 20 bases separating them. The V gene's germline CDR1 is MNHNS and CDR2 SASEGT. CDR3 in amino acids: CASIVKGGREAFF. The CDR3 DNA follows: TGTGCCAGCATCGTTAAGGGGGGACGTGAGGCTTTCTTT.

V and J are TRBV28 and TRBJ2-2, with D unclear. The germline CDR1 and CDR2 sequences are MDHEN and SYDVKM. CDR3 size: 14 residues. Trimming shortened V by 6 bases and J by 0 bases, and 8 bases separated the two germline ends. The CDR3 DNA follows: TGTGCCAGCAGACCTCAGGCGAACACCGGGGAGCTGTTTTTT. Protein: CASRPQANTGELFF.